This T cell receptor (beta chain) was identified in a study of post-analysis software for immune sequencing data. Overall study findings and caveats: Significantly lower normalized Chao1 diversity was seen in multiple sclerosis patients than in controls. When patients were compared with controls, about 5 TRBV segments were more frequent, TRBV5-6, TRBV5-1 and TRBV20-1 among them.

About this clonotype: Its target is unknown.

Sequencing libraries made from TCR beta cDNA carried unique molecular identifiers. A population of roughly 0.85 to 10 million T cells gave rise to roughly 500,000 cDNA molecules. MiXCR, applied by TCRdb to the PCR reads, yields one record per CDR3 protein. The top ten hold approximately 7.7% of the sample, which has 400,000 to 500,000 distinct CDR3 sequences, 30% to 40% seen once. Germline values: CDR1 DFQATT, CDR2 SNEGSKA (reference sequence). The ends were cut back, 0 bases at V and 4 bases at J, with 14 bases in the middle. The CDR3 is made up of 15 amino acids. This sequence joins TRBV20-1 and TRBJ2-3; D gene ambiguous. Sample: blood. The receptor comes from a girl aged 2-10 years with multiple sclerosis. CDR3 sequence (DNA): TGCAGTGCTAGAGAATTCGCTTTACCTGCAGATACGCAGTATTTT. This codes for CSAREFALPADTQYF.